This T cell receptor (beta chain) was recorded in a study of T cell repertoires in cytomegalovirus infection. Study as a whole: Based on public TCR beta signatures, there were indications of CMV infection and of a matching HLA type. Overall study findings and caveats: Accumulated public TCR beta family frequency recognized individuals carrying CMV together with the relevant HLA. Predominance within the ex vivo response was attributable to HLA-C-restricted CMV-specific TCR beta clonotypes.

TCRdb re-derived calls from the reads in MiXCR, one entry per CDR3 protein. The repertoire consists of approximately 43,000 distinct CDR3 sequences, with roughly 20% occurring once and the leading ten covering approximately 17%. In the case of this clonotype: As yet, its antigen is unknown.

The TCR originated in a human donor in good health (CMV status not recorded). Some clones in this sample may be carry-over from other donors' samples. The material sequenced was PBMCs, sequenced either directly or after in vitro stimulation (not recorded which).

Here the CDR3 DNA reads TGCAGCGTTGATACTAGCGACTCCTACAATGAGCAGTTCTTC. Its protein is CSVDTSDSYNEQFF. The V gene is TRBV29-1, the J gene TRBJ2-1; 7 nucleotides agree with TRBD2. V shed 3 bases and J 0 bases; nucleotides not matched to a gene: 2. The length of the CDR3 is 14 residues. From germline, CDR1 is SQVTM and CDR2 ANQGSEA.